The present entry profiles one T cell receptor beta chain with its context. Its cognate antigen is unknown. The sample is drawn from a study of PD-1 blockade in classical Hodgkin lymphoma. General observations from the study: Compared with baseline, CD4+ but not CD8+ TCR diversity had risen significantly by C4D1. Baseline diversity in complete responders resembled that of newly diagnosed patients.

In germline, CDR1 is SGHNT, CDR2 YYREEE (reference sequence). This CDR3 contains 15 residues. The V end lost 5 bases, the J end lost 0 bases, and 13 bases lay between the germline ends. The table came from immunoSEQ multiplex PCR; TCRdb's copy has only in-frame clones and leaves some out. The sample holds tens of thousands of clones, roughly 78% seen once. Patients all relapsed after autologous stem cell transplantation, and there was variation in brentuximab vedotin exposure. This material consisted of peripheral blood mononuclear cells (PBMCs), taken at baseline. The genes are TRBV5-4 and TRBJ2-3; a possible D gene is TRBD1 (5 bases). This sequence was found in a human donor with classical Hodgkin lymphoma. The chain's CDR3 is CASRVDSASTDTQYF. In DNA, the CDR3 is TGTGCCAGCAGAGTCGACAGTGCTAGCACAGATACGCAGTATTTT.